These 20 T cell receptor beta chains were all obtained from the same sample, sequenced in a study of graft-versus-host responses after intestinal transplantation. Measured with immunoSEQ multiplex PCR; TCRdb has only the in-frame clones, and not every one. The table has 95,000 to 110,000 clones, approximately 84% seen once. Their specific antigens are unknown. The sequences come from unstimulated CD4+ T cells sorted from spleen or lymph node cells, collected before intestinal transplant. These receptors were obtained from a human donor who received an intestinal transplant.

CDR3 coding DNA: TGCGCCAGCAGTGCCCGGGGGGGGGCTTGGAATGAGCAGTTCTTC. Its protein product is CASSARGGAWNEQFF. The J gene is TRBJ2-1, the V gene TRBV10-2; 8 bases are a match to TRBD2. Germline loops: CDR1 WSHSY, CDR2 SAAADI. Trimming at V came to 4 bases and at J to 7 bases, leaving 9 bases not matched to a gene. This CDR3 region has 15 residues.

In DNA form, the CDR3 reads TGTGCCAGCAGCCAGGGAGGGCGCACGCCGTACTTC. Its protein product is CASSQGGRTPYF. The chain couples TRBV14 to TRBJ2-5; 7 nucleotides align to TRBD2. This CDR3 comprises 12 residues. With V trimmed by 3 bases and J by 13 bases, 8 bases remained unmatched. CDR1 and CDR2 from the germline V gene are SGHDN and FVKESK.

To note about this clone: The same CDR3 arises from other DNA sequences in this sample as well. The CDR3 reads CASSANLAGGHGELFF. CDR3 DNA sequence: TGTGCCAGCAGCGCCAACTTAGCAGGGGGGCACGGGGAGCTGTTTTTT. The rearrangement links TRBV7-6 to TRBJ2-2, with a weak D call TRBD1 (7 bases). Trimming removed 5 bases from V and 7 bases from J, with 20 bases in between. CDR1 and CDR2 (germline): SGHVS, FNYEAQ. This CDR3 has 16 amino acids. Looking up the rest from reference TRBV7-6 and TRBJ2-2 gives the full variable domain: GAGVSQSPRYKVTKRGQDVALRCDPISGHVSLYWYRQALGQGPEFLTYFNYEAQQDKSGLPNDRFSAERPEGSISTLTIQRTEQRDSAMYRCASSANLAGGHGELFFGEGSRLTVL.

The chain is built from TRBV7-9 and TRBJ1-6; TRBD1 might be the D (6 bases). CDR3 length: 14 residues. V dropped 3 bases and J dropped 10 bases, with 13 bases sitting between them. CDR1 is SEHNR and CDR2 is FQNEAQ in the germline V gene (reference sequence). This chain's CDR3 is CASSLAQGFSPLHF. The CDR3 coding sequence is TGTGCCAGCAGCTTGGCACAGGGTTTCTCACCCCTCCACTTT.

The CDR3 protein is CASSLGGGTDTQYF. CDR3 coding DNA: TGTGCCAGCAGTTTAGGGGGGGGCACAGATACGCAGTATTTT. The chain is built from TRBV27 and TRBJ2-3; 7 bases agree with TRBD2. V dropped 2 bases and J dropped 1; count of bases not matched to a gene: 0. The CDR3 contains 14 residues. Germline V lookup: CDR1 MNHEY, CDR2 SMNVEV (reference sequence).

The chain links TRBV12-5 to TRBJ1-3, with D hard to call. The germline V and J ends were trimmed by 1 base and 6 bases, with 7 bases remaining between them. Germline V lookup: CDR1 LGHNT, CDR2 FRNRAP. This CDR3 spans 13 amino acids. The CDR3 nucleotides are TGTGCTAGTGGTTTGGAGCACGTAAACACCATATATTTT. It is translated as CASGLEHVNTIYF.

The V gene is TRBV29-1, the J gene TRBJ1-2; weak D call: TRBD1 (6 bases). V was clipped by 7 bases and J by 0 bases, with 18 bases between them. This CDR3 has 15 amino acids. Germline CDR1 and CDR2: SQVTM and ANQGSEA. The DNA of the CDR3 is TGCAGCGCCCTAGGGGGACACCGAGCTAACTATGGCTACACCTTC. It codes for CSALGGHRANYGYTF. The full variable domain, rest sourced from reference TRBV29-1 and TRBJ1-2, is SAVISQKPSRDICQRGTSLTIQCQVDSQVTMMFWYRQQPGQSLTLIATANQGSEATYESGFVIDKFPISRPNLTFSTLTVSNMSPEDSSIYLCSALGGHRANYGYTFGSGTRLTVV.

The chain joins TRBV20-1 to TRBJ2-5; D remains ambiguous. Germline values: CDR1 DFQATT, CDR2 SNEGSKA (reference sequence). The CDR3 loop spans 10 amino acids. Trimming took 4 bases from V and 2 from J, leaving 2 bases between them. The CDR3 nucleotides read TGCAGTGCTATGCAAGAGACCCAGTACTTC. Its translation: CSAMQETQYF.

This clone was recorded once. The chain links TRBV7-3 to TRBJ2-7, with a possible D match to TRBD1 (7 bases). V was cut by 2 bases and J by 0 bases, with 17 bases left in between. This CDR3 is built from 17 residues. The germline gives CDR1 SGHTA, CDR2 FQGTGA. The CDR3 sequence: CASSLGGTADFSYEQYF. CDR3 nucleotide sequence: TGTGCCAGCAGCTTAGGAGGGACAGCCGATTTCTCCTACGAGCAGTACTTC.

This clone was counted once. The sample carries other DNA sequences with the same CDR3. This chain connects TRBV18 to TRBJ1-1; D call uncertain. V lost 4 bases, J lost 2 bases, and 8 bases lay in between. The germline gives CDR1 KGHSH, CDR2 LQKENI. This CDR3 has 13 residues. CDR3 nucleotide sequence: TGTGCCAGCTCACTTGGGGTAAACACTGAAGCTTTCTTT. Translation gives CASSLGVNTEAFF. Drawing the rest from reference TRBV18 and TRBJ1-1, the complete variable domain is NAGVMQNPRHLVRRRGQEARLRCSPMKGHSHVYWYRQLPEEGLKFMVYLQKENIIDESGMPKERFSAEFPKEGPSILRIQQVVRGDSAAYFCASSLGVNTEAFFGQGTRLTVV.

The rearrangement links TRBV19 to TRBJ1-1; D perhaps matches TRBD1 (6 bases). Trimming took 3 bases from V and 0 from J, leaving 17 bases between them. Germline CDR1 is LNHDA and CDR2 is SQIVND (reference sequence). The CDR3 contains 17 residues. For the CDR3, the DNA is TGTGCCAGTAGTATTGGGAGCCTCCAGGGGATGAACACTGAAGCTTTCTTT. Its translation is CASSIGSLQGMNTEAFF.

The J gene is TRBJ1-2, the V gene TRBV6-1, with 9 nucleotides matching TRBD1. CDR3 length equals 14 residues. Germline V gene sequence: CDR1 MNHNS, CDR2 SASEGT. V trimming: 6 bases; J trimming: 4 bases; junction bases outside the gene matches: 6. CDR3 sequence reads: CASSQDRGGYGYTF. CDR3 DNA sequence: TGTGCCAGCAGCCAGGACAGGGGAGGCTATGGCTACACCTTC.

The rearrangement links TRBV5-4 to TRBJ2-2; no clear D. Trimming removed 1 base at V and 0 bases at J, with 10 bases between. Germline V gene lookup returns CDR1 SGHNT and CDR2 YYREEE (reference sequence). This CDR3 spans 16 amino acids. This CDR3 is CASSLRKAPNTGELFF. The CDR3 nucleotides read TGTGCCAGCAGCTTGCGGAAAGCGCCGAACACCGGGGAGCTGTTTTTT.

Here the CDR3 DNA reads TGCGCCAGCATGCGGTCCGGGGATCGGCGAACAGATACGCAGTATTTT. This encodes CASMRSGDRRTDTQYF. V usage is TRBV5-1 and J usage is TRBJ2-3, with D perhaps matching TRBD2 (5 bases). V gave up 6 bases and J gave up 3 bases, with 20 bases separating them. Per the germline V gene, CDR1 is SGHRS and CDR2 is YFSETQ. This CDR3 region has 16 residues. Combining the CDR3 with reference TRBV5-1 and TRBJ2-3 gives the whole variable domain KAGVTQTPRYLIKTRGQQVTLSCSPISGHRSVSWYQQTPGQGLQFLFEYFSETQRNKGNFPGRFSGRQFSNSRSEMNVSTLELGDSALYLCASMRSGDRRTDTQYFGPGTRLTVL.

V gene TRBV6-6 combines with J gene TRBJ2-1; D might be TRBD2 (6 bases). CDR1 and CDR2 (germline): MNHNY, SVGAGI (reference sequence). Trimming cost V 5 bases and J 7 bases, with 9 bases left between them. The CDR3 contains 12 residues. CDR3: CASSPSENEQFF. In DNA, the CDR3 is TGTGCCAGCAGTCCTAGCGAAAATGAGCAGTTCTTC.

As to this clone: An end of the junction does not agree with germline; a read error may underlie this. The chain is built from TRBV18 and TRBJ2-7, with 7 positions matching TRBD1. The CDR3 is made up of 14 amino acids. Per germline, CDR1 KGHSH and CDR2 LQKENI. The CDR3 DNA sequence: TGTGCCAGCTCCCCACCGGGACAGTACTACGAGCAGTACTTC. This sequence encodes CASSPPGQYYEQYF.

This sequence joins TRBV10-1 and TRBJ1-3, with D hard to call. The ends were cut back, 3 bases at V and 0 bases at J, with 15 bases in the middle. The germline V gene encodes CDR1 WNHNN and CDR2 SYGVQD (reference sequence). The CDR3 has 17 amino acids. This CDR3 is CASSDVRGPPSGNTIYF. The CDR3 DNA reads TGCGCCAGCAGTGACGTGAGAGGACCGCCCTCTGGAAACACCATATATTTT.

The chain uses TRBV13 and TRBJ2-7; 9 bases align to TRBD1. The ends lost 4 bases at V and 2 bases at J; junction bases unmatched: 6. This CDR3 has 15 amino acids. The V gene's germline CDR1 is PRHDT and CDR2 FYEKMQ (reference sequence). This CDR3 reads CASSSGTGSTYEQYF. The CDR3 nucleotides are TGTGCCAGCAGCTCCGGGACAGGGTCAACCTACGAGCAGTACTTC.

This chain joins TRBV18 and TRBJ2-7, with D possibly TRBD2 on 6 matching bases. The CDR3 has 15 amino acids. Trimming stripped 6 bases from V and 7 bases from J, with 22 bases between. Germline V gene sequence: CDR1 KGHSH, CDR2 LQKENI. The CDR3 sequence is CASSPRAGTPWEQYF. The CDR3 DNA reads TGTGCCAGCTCGCCTAGGGCGGGGACCCCTTGGGAGCAGTACTTC.

The chain recombines TRBV7-9 with TRBJ1-6; the D gene is possibly TRBD1 (6 bases). Germline CDR1 SEHNR, CDR2 FQNEAQ (reference sequence). The CDR3 is 19 amino acids. Trimming removed 2 bases at V and 13 bases at J, with 30 bases between. The CDR3 protein is CASSLHKGSLDSLREPLHF. In DNA form, the CDR3 reads TGTGCCAGCAGCTTACATAAGGGTTCTTTGGACAGCCTTCGGGAGCCCCTCCACTTT.